This TCR beta chain was sequenced for a study of regulatory T cells in long-lasting Graves disease. Time point given: newly diagnosed GD, antithyroid drugs for less than 3 months. PBMC-derived RNA was used for the TCR library. This clonotype was seen repeatedly, ten times or more. Assembly of TCR beta libraries relied on iRepertoire HTBI primers together with Arm-PCR of CDR3 regions. TCRdb itself ran the multiplex PCR reads through MiXCR, one entry per CDR3 protein. The sample includes 400,000 to 450,000 distinct CDR3 sequences, 15% seen only once; the top ten take approximately 15%. The sample also formed part of further work on T cells in Graves' hyperthyroidism and ophthalmopathy.

This receptor was obtained from a woman between 25 and 40 years old with Graves disease. The sequences come from peripheral blood mononuclear cells (PBMCs), collected at new diagnosis, from a patient treated with antithyroid drugs.

CDR3 loop: CASRYQTGPTDTQYF. CDR3 DNA: TGCGCCAGCAGGTATCAGACAGGGCCCACAGATACGCAGTATTTT. The chain carries TRBV5-1 and TRBJ2-3; 7 positions match TRBD1. Germline loops: CDR1 SGHRS, CDR2 YFSETQ. V was clipped by 5 bases and J by 2 bases; unmatched bases: 8. The CDR3 length is 15 residues.